The rows below give T cell receptor beta chains drawn from one sample of a study of blood T cell repertoires in COVID-19. TCRdb's copy holds only in-frame clones and misses some; the assay was immunoSEQ multiplex PCR. Here the sample spans fewer than 150,000 clones, 80% to 85% being singletons. Specimen: peripheral blood. The receptors originated from a human donor in a cohort sampled during active COVID-19. Each CDR3 is given with its conserved first and last residue. The order of the fields is clone size, D gene, V gene, J gene, CDR3 DNA, CDR3 protein. D genes are given only for firm matches. Some rows have no size entry. The others give once, few or many, or a class for an expanded clone.

clone size: .; D gene: TRBD1; V gene: TRBV27; J gene: TRBJ2-7; CDR3 DNA: TGTGCCAGCAGTTCTCCCGGGACAGGGGCCCACGAGCAGTACTTC; CDR3 protein: CASSSPGTGAHEQYF
clone size: .; D gene: TRBD2; V gene: TRBV7-9; J gene: TRBJ2-5; CDR3 DNA: TGTGCCAGCAGCAAAAGACTAGCGGGGGGCCAAGAGACCCAGTACTTC; CDR3 protein: CASSKRLAGGQETQYF
clone size: .; D gene: .; V gene: TRBV18; J gene: TRBJ2-7; CDR3 DNA: TGTGCCAGCTCCAAAGGGGTGCAGGAGCCCGAGCAGTACTTC; CDR3 protein: CASSKGVQEPEQYF
clone size: once; D gene: .; V gene: TRBV12-3/TRBV12-4; J gene: TRBJ1-3; CDR3 DNA: TGTGCCAGCAGTCAGGGCTCTGGAAACACCATATATTTT; CDR3 protein: CASSQGSGNTIYF
clone size: once; D gene: .; V gene: TRBV5-1; J gene: TRBJ2-7; CDR3 DNA: TGCGCCAGCCGCCAGGTGTCCGCCTACGAGCAGTACTTC; CDR3 protein: CASRQVSAYEQYF
clone size: .; D gene: TRBD1; V gene: TRBV27; J gene: TRBJ1-4; CDR3 DNA: TGTGCCAGCAGTTCACGGACAGGGGGCGTTGAAAAACTGTTTTTT; CDR3 protein: CASSSRTGGVEKLFF
clone size: few; D gene: TRBD1; V gene: TRBV7-9; J gene: TRBJ2-2; CDR3 DNA: TGTGCCAGCAGCCAGGGGGATAGTAACACCGGGGAGCTGTTTTTT; CDR3 protein: CASSQGDSNTGELFF
clone size: .; D gene: TRBD1; V gene: TRBV6-5; J gene: TRBJ1-4; CDR3 DNA: TGTGCCAGCAGTTACTCAGGGGGCAGGGAAAAACTGTTTTTT; CDR3 protein: CASSYSGGREKLFF
clone size: .; D gene: TRBD1; V gene: TRBV18; J gene: TRBJ2-7; CDR3 DNA: TGTGCCAGCTCACCGCCAGGACAGGGTCTCTCCGAGCAGTACTTC; CDR3 protein: CASSPPGQGLSEQYF
clone size: once; D gene: TRBD1; V gene: TRBV4-1; J gene: TRBJ1-2; CDR3 DNA: TGCGCCAGCAGCCAAGGACGGGACAGGGTTAACTATGGCTACACCTTC; CDR3 protein: CASSQGRDRVNYGYTF
clone size: .; D gene: TRBD1; V gene: TRBV19; J gene: TRBJ1-2; CDR3 DNA: TGTGCCAGTGAAGACAGGGCCATGGGATATGGCTACACCTTC; CDR3 protein: CASEDRAMGYGYTF
clone size: .; D gene: .; V gene: TRBV7-3; J gene: TRBJ2-1; CDR3 DNA: TGTGCCAGCAGCTTACGAGGGTTGGGCTCCTACAATGAGCAGTTCTTC; CDR3 protein: CASSLRGLGSYNEQFF
clone size: .; D gene: TRBD1; V gene: TRBV18; J gene: TRBJ1-6; CDR3 DNA: TGTGCCAGCTCACGAGCCGGGACAGGAGATAATTCACCCCTCCACTTT; CDR3 protein: CASSRAGTGDNSPLHF
clone size: .; D gene: .; V gene: TRBV28; J gene: TRBJ1-5; CDR3 DNA: TGTGCCAGCCGTCGGGGAGATCAGCCCCAGCATTTT; CDR3 protein: CASRRGDQPQHF
clone size: .; D gene: TRBD1; V gene: TRBV7-9; J gene: TRBJ1-5; CDR3 DNA: TGTGCCAGGGGACAGGGAAGCAATCAGCCCCAGCATTTT; CDR3 protein: CARGQGSNQPQHF
clone size: once; D gene: .; V gene: TRBV11-2; J gene: TRBJ2-2; CDR3 DNA: TGTGCCAGCAGCGACCCCAGGGGGGTCGGGCTGTTTTTT; CDR3 protein: CASSDPRGVGLFF
clone size: .; D gene: TRBD1; V gene: TRBV4-1; J gene: TRBJ2-5; CDR3 DNA: TGCGCCAGCAGCCAAGTGGGGAAGGGGGCAAGTGAGACCCAGTACTTC; CDR3 protein: CASSQVGKGASETQYF
clone size: .; D gene: .; V gene: TRBV5-7; J gene: TRBJ1-1; CDR3 DNA: TGTGCCAGCAGCCGCGACAGTAATAACACTGAAGCTTTCTTT; CDR3 protein: CASSRDSNNTEAFF
clone size: few; D gene: TRBD1; V gene: TRBV15; J gene: TRBJ1-2; CDR3 DNA: TGTGCCACCAGCAGGGACAGGGTATACGGCTACACCTTC; CDR3 protein: CATSRDRVYGYTF
clone size: once; D gene: .; V gene: TRBV6-2/TRBV6-3; J gene: TRBJ1-2; CDR3 DNA: TGTGCCAGCAGTTTGATCGCAGGGGCGGCCTATGGCTACACCTTC; CDR3 protein: CASSLIAGAAYGYTF
clone size: .; D gene: .; V gene: TRBV18; J gene: TRBJ1-1; CDR3 DNA: TGTGCCAGCTCACCACGTCGGAGCACTGAAGCTTTCTTT; CDR3 protein: CASSPRRSTEAFF
clone size: few; D gene: .; V gene: TRBV5-1; J gene: TRBJ2-5; CDR3 DNA: TGCGCCACCGGGAAGTCACAAGAGACCCAGTACTTC; CDR3 protein: CATGKSQETQYF
clone size: .; D gene: .; V gene: TRBV11-2; J gene: TRBJ2-1; CDR3 DNA: TGTGCCAGCAGCTCGGGTTTGGAAGGTGTCAAGTTCTTC; CDR3 protein: CASSSGLEGVKFF
clone size: .; D gene: .; V gene: TRBV6-2/TRBV6-3; J gene: TRBJ2-1; CDR3 DNA: TGTGCCAGCAGTTACTCTTTTGGCACAGGGCCCCGGAATGAGCAGTTCTTC; CDR3 protein: CASSYSFGTGPRNEQFF
clone size: .; D gene: TRBD1; V gene: TRBV10-3; J gene: TRBJ1-1; CDR3 DNA: TGTGCCATCAGTGGTGCAGGGGGCACTGAAGCTTTCTTT; CDR3 protein: CAISGAGGTEAFF
clone size: .; D gene: .; V gene: TRBV27; J gene: TRBJ1-2; CDR3 DNA: TGTGCCAGCAGTTTAGGGGCAGGGTTCAACCCTAGGTATGGCTACACCTTC; CDR3 protein: CASSLGAGFNPRYGYTF
clone size: .; D gene: .; V gene: TRBV12-5; J gene: TRBJ1-5; CDR3 DNA: TGTGCTAGTGGTTTGGTCTGGGAGAGTAGCAATCAGCCCCAGCATTTT; CDR3 protein: CASGLVWESSNQPQHF
clone size: .; D gene: .; V gene: TRBV12-3/TRBV12-4; J gene: TRBJ1-4; CDR3 DNA: TGTGCCAGCAGTTTATTCCCCGGGAAACTGTTTTTT; CDR3 protein: CASSLFPGKLFF
clone size: few; D gene: .; V gene: TRBV28; J gene: TRBJ1-4; CDR3 DNA: TGTGCCAGCACTTGGGGGGTGGAAAAACTGTTTTTT; CDR3 protein: CASTWGVEKLFF
clone size: .; D gene: TRBD2; V gene: TRBV4-1; J gene: TRBJ2-1; CDR3 DNA: TGCGCCAGCAGCCAAGACAGGGGACTAGCGGATAATGAGCAGTTCTTC; CDR3 protein: CASSQDRGLADNEQFF
clone size: .; D gene: .; V gene: TRBV11-2; J gene: TRBJ1-3; CDR3 DNA: TGTGCCAGCAGCTTGTTACATGGGAGCTCTGGAAACACCATATATTTT; CDR3 protein: CASSLLHGSSGNTIYF
clone size: .; D gene: TRBD2; V gene: TRBV20-1; J gene: TRBJ2-7; CDR3 DNA: TGCAGTGCTAGTCGGGGGGGGGCCTCCTACGAGCAGTACTTC; CDR3 protein: CSASRGGASYEQYF
clone size: few; D gene: TRBD1; V gene: TRBV10-3; J gene: TRBJ2-3; CDR3 DNA: TGTGCCAGCGGGACAGGGGGCACAGATACGCAGTATTTT; CDR3 protein: CASGTGGTDTQYF
clone size: once; D gene: TRBD1; V gene: TRBV7-9; J gene: TRBJ2-1; CDR3 DNA: TGTGCCAGCAGCTCCCCCGGACAGGGCAATGAGCAGTTCTTC; CDR3 protein: CASSSPGQGNEQFF
clone size: few; D gene: .; V gene: TRBV28; J gene: TRBJ2-2; CDR3 DNA: TGTGCCAGCAGCTTTCCGTGGGGGGCCGGGGAGCTGTTTTTT; CDR3 protein: CASSFPWGAGELFF
clone size: .; D gene: TRBD1; V gene: TRBV3-1/TRBV3-2; J gene: TRBJ2-5; CDR3 DNA: TGTGCCAGCAGCCATATGACAGGGGGAGCGAAGACCCAGTACTTC; CDR3 protein: CASSHMTGGAKTQYF
clone size: .; D gene: TRBD1; V gene: TRBV7-9; J gene: TRBJ1-5; CDR3 DNA: TGTGCCAGCAGCCCAGGGACAGGCCCGACTAGCAATCAGCCCCAGCATTTT; CDR3 protein: CASSPGTGPTSNQPQHF
clone size: .; D gene: .; V gene: TRBV19; J gene: TRBJ2-7; CDR3 DNA: TGTGCCAGTAGTAAGGGGCCAGGGCCTCTCGAGCAGTACTTC; CDR3 protein: CASSKGPGPLEQYF
clone size: .; D gene: .; V gene: TRBV7-2; J gene: TRBJ1-5; CDR3 DNA: TGTGCCAGCAGCTTAGTGGAGGGGCAGCCCCAGCATTTT; CDR3 protein: CASSLVEGQPQHF
clone size: .; D gene: TRBD2; V gene: TRBV7-2; J gene: TRBJ2-7; CDR3 DNA: TGTGCCAGCAGCTTAGGTCGGGGGGGCCGCGACGAGCAGTACTTC; CDR3 protein: CASSLGRGGRDEQYF
clone size: .; D gene: TRBD1; V gene: TRBV19; J gene: TRBJ1-1; CDR3 DNA: TGTGCCAGTAGTCCTCGGACAGGGGGGAACACTGAAGCTTTCTTT; CDR3 protein: CASSPRTGGNTEAFF
clone size: .; D gene: .; V gene: TRBV4-1; J gene: TRBJ2-3; CDR3 DNA: TGCGCCAGCAGCACACGGAAGGAGGGAGATACGCAGTATTTT; CDR3 protein: CASSTRKEGDTQYF
clone size: .; D gene: .; V gene: TRBV5-6; J gene: TRBJ2-7; CDR3 DNA: TGTGCCAGCAGCCAGGGGACGAACTACGAGCAGTACTTC; CDR3 protein: CASSQGTNYEQYF
clone size: .; D gene: .; V gene: TRBV5-4; J gene: TRBJ2-1; CDR3 DNA: TGTGCCAGCAGCCCCGGATGGGGGGGGCATGAGCAGTTCTTC; CDR3 protein: CASSPGWGGHEQFF
clone size: .; D gene: TRBD1; V gene: TRBV7-9; J gene: TRBJ2-3; CDR3 DNA: TGTGCCAGCTTAGAACGGGCAGGGGGAGCAGATACGCAGTATTTT; CDR3 protein: CASLERAGGADTQYF
clone size: .; D gene: TRBD1; V gene: TRBV29-1; J gene: TRBJ2-5; CDR3 DNA: TGCAGCGTTTTACAGGGGGCAGAGACCCAGTACTTC; CDR3 protein: CSVLQGAETQYF
clone size: .; D gene: .; V gene: TRBV19; J gene: TRBJ1-2; CDR3 DNA: TGTGCCAGTAGTATAGATGGAGCCTCTAACTATGGCTACACCTTC; CDR3 protein: CASSIDGASNYGYTF
clone size: .; D gene: .; V gene: TRBV2; J gene: TRBJ1-4; CDR3 DNA: TGTGCCAGCAGCGATACAGGGTTTGGAACTAATGAAAAACTGTTTTTT; CDR3 protein: CASSDTGFGTNEKLFF